This is a list of T cell receptor beta chains from one sample in a study of T cell repertoires in cytomegalovirus infection. These TCRs' antigens remain unknown. TCRdb re-analysed the reads in MiXCR, keeping a single row per CDR3 protein. In the table there are 350,000 to 400,000 distinct CDR3 sequences, about a third of which are singletons. The source was cultured PBMCs, collected from culture after CMV antigen stimulation. The receptors stem from a human donor in good health (CMV status not recorded). Some clones in this sample may be carry-over from other donors' samples. Each CDR3 is given without its conserved first and last residue. Each record gives: D gene, J gene, V gene, CDR3 protein. A D gene is named only where the DNA matches it firmly.

-	TRBJ2-7	TRBV7-9	ASSSRQETYEQY
-	TRBJ2-7	TRBV5-3	ASSPSAADYEQY
-	TRBJ2-3	TRBV24-1	ATSDWSRATDTQY
-	TRBJ2-5	TRBV12-3/TRBV12-4	ASSFGGARETQY
-	TRBJ2-3	TRBV12-3/TRBV12-4	ASSFEGQHTDTQY
-	TRBJ2-2	TRBV4-3	ASSQAPVGSRANTGELF
TRBD1	TRBJ2-3	TRBV6-6	ASRGTGGSFTDTQY
-	TRBJ2-3	TRBV7-6	ALTGTDTQY
-	TRBJ1-1	TRBV7-2	ASSHLDRMNTEAF
-	TRBJ2-2	TRBV6-5	ASSYLTGTQNTGELF
-	TRBJ1-5	TRBV4-1	ASSQVGSEPQH
-	TRBJ2-7	TRBV12-3/TRBV12-4	ASSFDSYEQY
-	TRBJ1-2	TRBV7-6	ASSFDRREVNYGYT
-	TRBJ2-2	TRBV7-2	ASSLERVNTGELF
-	TRBJ1-6	TRBV19	ASSPTFIDSPLH
TRBD2	TRBJ2-2	TRBV7-6	ASSDLLAGDTGELF